Reported below is one TCR beta chain. Antigen: not known. This record belongs to a study of T-cell memory formation after mild COVID-19. Findings and caveats of the study: Shrinking CD4+ clones were chiefly CM and EM; CD8+ ones were chiefly EMRA.

V lost 8 bases, J lost 3 bases, and 18 bases stayed unmatched. The CDR3 covers 18 residues. Germline lookup yields CDR1 MNHNY and CDR2 SVGAGI (reference sequence). TCR alpha and TCR beta cDNA libraries with sample barcodes and UMIs came from 5'RACE using constant-segment primers. TCRdb used MiXCR to reprocess the 5' RACE reads, holding one entry per CDR3 protein. In the table there are under 50,000 distinct CDR3 sequences, 25% to 35% of which are singletons. The sequence was obtained from a man between 18 and 29 years old who had mild COVID-19 (a few samples of this study predate the infection). Cell type and time point are not known. This rearrangement joins TRBV6-6 to TRBJ1-1; 10 bases agree with TRBD1. Sequenced material: PBMCs or a T cell subset sorted from them (not recorded which). The CDR3 sequence is CASEGSQRDRGGYTEAFF. The CDR3 DNA is TGTGCCAGCGAAGGGTCCCAACGGGACAGGGGAGGTTACACTGAAGCTTTCTTT.